The present entry profiles one TCR beta chain with its context. Its antigen is still unknown. This entry comes from a study of blood T cells in healthy people across ages. Study-level results: The study found more naive CD4+ cells and higher diversity in long-lived than aged donors.

A second 7 to 11 cycle PCR used barcoded and J-beta primers. Each CDR3 protein is one row after TCRdb ran MiXCR on the 5' RACE reads. This sample has fewer than 600,000 distinct CDR3 sequences, with 27% found just once. The germline CDR1 and CDR2 sequences are SGHDN and FVKESK. Deletions cut 3 bases from V and 4 bases from J, with 18 bases between. The CDR3 spans 16 residues. This sample was shared with a second study, whose subject was T cells of mothers and their children. That source notes: A slight, non-significant increase in overlap was found for related mother-child pairs relative to unrelated pairs. No persistent microchimeric T cell clones were detected.

Sequenced material: blood. This TCR came from a boy aged 2 to 10 in good health. This chain joins TRBV14 and TRBJ1-2; weak D call: TRBD1 (5 bases). The CDR3 sequence is CASSQGPGLIFYGYTF. CDR3 DNA sequence: TGTGCCAGCAGCCAGGGACCGGGACTCATTTTCTATGGCTACACCTTC.